The present T cell receptor beta chain was sequenced within a study of blood T cell repertoires in COVID-19. This CDR3 is 16 amino acids long. V dropped 2 bases and J dropped 2; count of bases not matched to a gene: 4. Looked up from germline, CDR1 is MNHEY and CDR2 is SVGAGI. This table comes from immunoSEQ multiplex PCR, and its TCRdb copy is limited to in-frame clones, with some not included. The repertoire includes a few hundred thousand clones, less than 90% of them detected once, and about 4.6% sits in the top ten. The rearrangement uses TRBV6-5 and TRBJ1-4; 8 nucleotides line up with TRBD1. Sequencing was carried out using peripheral blood. This receptor was identified in a man in his 60s who had recovered from COVID-19. CDR3 sequence reads: CASSYRTGTTNEKLFF. The DNA for the CDR3 is TGTGCCAGCAGTTACAGGACAGGGACGACTAATGAAAAACTGTTTTTT.